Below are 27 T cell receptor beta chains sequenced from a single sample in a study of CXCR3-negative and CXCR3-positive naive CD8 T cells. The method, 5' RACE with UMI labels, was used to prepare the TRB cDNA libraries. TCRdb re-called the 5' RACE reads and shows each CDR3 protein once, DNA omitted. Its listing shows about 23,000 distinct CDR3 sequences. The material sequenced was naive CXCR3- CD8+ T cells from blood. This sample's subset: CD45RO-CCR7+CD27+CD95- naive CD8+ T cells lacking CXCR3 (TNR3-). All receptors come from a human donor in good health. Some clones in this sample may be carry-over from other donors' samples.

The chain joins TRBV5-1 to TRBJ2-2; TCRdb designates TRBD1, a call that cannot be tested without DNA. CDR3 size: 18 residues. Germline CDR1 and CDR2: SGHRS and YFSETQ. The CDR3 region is CASSLRGAGGRNTGELFF.

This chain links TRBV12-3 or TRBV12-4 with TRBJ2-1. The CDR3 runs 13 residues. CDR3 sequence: CASSFSVSNEQFF.

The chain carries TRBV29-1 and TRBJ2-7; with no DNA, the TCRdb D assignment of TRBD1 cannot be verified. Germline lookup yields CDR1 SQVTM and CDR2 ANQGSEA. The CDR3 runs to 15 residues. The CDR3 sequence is CSVEGSGTASYEQYF.

CDR3 sequence: CSAQGNTEAFF. This chain links TRBV29-1 with TRBJ1-1; TCRdb calls TRBD1, which cannot be checked without DNA. The CDR3 is 11 amino acids. Per the germline V gene, CDR1 is SQVTM and CDR2 is ANQGSEA.

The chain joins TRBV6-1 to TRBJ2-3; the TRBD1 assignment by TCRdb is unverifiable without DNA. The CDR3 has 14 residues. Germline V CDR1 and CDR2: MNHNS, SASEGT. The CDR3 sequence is CAISANRGADTQYF.

The CDR3 spells CASSLGANPTKNIQYF. J is TRBJ2-4 and V is TRBV5-6; absent DNA, TCRdb's TRBD2 call cannot be checked. This CDR3 region has 16 residues. Germline CDR1 and CDR2: SGHDT and YYEEEE. The full variable domain, in which reference TRBV5-6 and TRBJ2-4 provide the parts outside the CDR3, is DAGVTQSPTHLIKTRGQQVTLRCSPKSGHDTVSWYQQALGQGPQFIFQYYEEEERQRGNFPDRFSGHQFPNYSSELNVNALLLGDSALYLCASSLGANPTKNIQYFGAGTRLSVL.

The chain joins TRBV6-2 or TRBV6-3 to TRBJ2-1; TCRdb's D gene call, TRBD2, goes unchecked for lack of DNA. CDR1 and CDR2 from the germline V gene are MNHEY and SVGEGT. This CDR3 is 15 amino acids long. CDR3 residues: CASSFGLEGTDEQFF.

This CDR3 reads CASSAHRDRLYNEQFF. This chain joins TRBV12-3 or TRBV12-4 and TRBJ2-1; without DNA, the TCRdb call of TRBD1 cannot be checked. This CDR3 is 16 amino acids long.

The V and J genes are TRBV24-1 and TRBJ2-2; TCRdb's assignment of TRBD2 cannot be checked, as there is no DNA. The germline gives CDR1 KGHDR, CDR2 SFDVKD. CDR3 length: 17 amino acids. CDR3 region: CATSEIGGSLNTGELFF.

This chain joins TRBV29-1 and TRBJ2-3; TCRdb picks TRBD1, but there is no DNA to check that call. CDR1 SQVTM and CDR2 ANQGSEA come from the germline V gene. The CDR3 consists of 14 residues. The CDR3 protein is CSVAGTGFSYTQYF.

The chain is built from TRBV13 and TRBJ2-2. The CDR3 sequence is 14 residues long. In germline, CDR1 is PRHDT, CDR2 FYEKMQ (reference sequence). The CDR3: CASSSDPNTGELFF.

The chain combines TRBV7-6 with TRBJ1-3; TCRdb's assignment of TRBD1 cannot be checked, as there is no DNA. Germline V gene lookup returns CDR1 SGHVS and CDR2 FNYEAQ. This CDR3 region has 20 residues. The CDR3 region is CASSFTGHGLQGGSGNTIYF. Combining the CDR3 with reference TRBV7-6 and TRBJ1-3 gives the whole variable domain GAGVSQSPRYKVTKRGQDVALRCDPISGHVSLYWYRQALGQGPEFLTYFNYEAQQDKSGLPNDRFSAERPEGSISTLTIQRTEQRDSAMYRCASSFTGHGLQGGSGNTIYFGEGSWLTVV.

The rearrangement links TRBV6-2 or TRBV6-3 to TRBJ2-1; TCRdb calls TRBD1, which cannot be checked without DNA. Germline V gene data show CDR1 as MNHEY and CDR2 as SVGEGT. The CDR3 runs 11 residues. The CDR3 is CGAGHYNEQFF.

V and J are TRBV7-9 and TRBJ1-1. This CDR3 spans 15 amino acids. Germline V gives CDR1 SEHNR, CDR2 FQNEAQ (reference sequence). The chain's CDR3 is CASSSSPGSNTEAFF. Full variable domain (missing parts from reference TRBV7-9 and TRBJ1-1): DTGVSQNPRHKITKRGQNVTFRCDPISEHNRLYWYRQTLGQGPEFLTYFQNEAQLEKSRLLSDRFSAERPKGSFSTLEIQRTEQGDSAMYLCASSSSPGSNTEAFFGQGTRLTVV.

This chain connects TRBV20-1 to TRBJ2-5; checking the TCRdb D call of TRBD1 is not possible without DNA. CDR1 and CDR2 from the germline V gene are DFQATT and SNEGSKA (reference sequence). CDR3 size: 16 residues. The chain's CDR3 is CSARDLRGGHQETQYF.

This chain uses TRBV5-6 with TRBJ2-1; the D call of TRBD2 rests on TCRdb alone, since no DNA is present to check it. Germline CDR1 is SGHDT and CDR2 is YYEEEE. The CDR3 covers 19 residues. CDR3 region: CATDALRQLAGPSYNEQFF.

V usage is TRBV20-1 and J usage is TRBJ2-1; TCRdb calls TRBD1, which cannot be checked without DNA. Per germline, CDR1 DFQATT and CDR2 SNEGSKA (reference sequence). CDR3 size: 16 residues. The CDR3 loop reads CSAQSEVGGSYNEQFF.

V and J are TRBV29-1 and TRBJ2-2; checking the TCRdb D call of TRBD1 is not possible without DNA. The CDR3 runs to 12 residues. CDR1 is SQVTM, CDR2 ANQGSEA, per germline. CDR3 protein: CSVEAGAGELFF.

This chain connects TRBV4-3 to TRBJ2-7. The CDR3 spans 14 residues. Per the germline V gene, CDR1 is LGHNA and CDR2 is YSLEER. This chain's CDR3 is CASSPTGGPYEQYF.

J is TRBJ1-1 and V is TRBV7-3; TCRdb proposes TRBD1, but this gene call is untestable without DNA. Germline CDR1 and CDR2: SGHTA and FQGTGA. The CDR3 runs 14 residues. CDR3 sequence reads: CASSVQGGSTEAFF.

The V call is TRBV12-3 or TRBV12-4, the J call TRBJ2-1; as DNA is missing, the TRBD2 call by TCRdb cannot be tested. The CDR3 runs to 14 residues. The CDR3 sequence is CASSLMRGDNEQFF.

This chain's CDR3 is CASSFTLSGREETQYF. V usage is TRBV6-5 and J usage is TRBJ2-5; the TCRdb D gene call, TRBD2, has no DNA to confirm it. The CDR3 has 16 residues. Germline assignment: CDR1 MNHEY and CDR2 SVGAGI.

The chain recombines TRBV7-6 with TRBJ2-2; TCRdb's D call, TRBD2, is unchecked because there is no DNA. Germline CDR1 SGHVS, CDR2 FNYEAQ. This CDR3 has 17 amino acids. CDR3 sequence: CASSVGLAGGPPGELFF.

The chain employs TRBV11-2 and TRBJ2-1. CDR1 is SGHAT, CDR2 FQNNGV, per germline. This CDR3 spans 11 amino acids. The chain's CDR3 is CASSLSDQQFF.

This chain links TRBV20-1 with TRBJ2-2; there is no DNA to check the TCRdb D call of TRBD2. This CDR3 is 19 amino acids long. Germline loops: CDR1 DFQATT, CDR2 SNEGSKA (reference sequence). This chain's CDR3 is CSARDSLAGGPSYAGELFF.

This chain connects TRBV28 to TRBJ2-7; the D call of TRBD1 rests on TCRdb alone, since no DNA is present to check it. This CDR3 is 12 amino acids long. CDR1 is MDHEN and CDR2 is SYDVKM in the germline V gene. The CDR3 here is CASSLQGIEQYF.

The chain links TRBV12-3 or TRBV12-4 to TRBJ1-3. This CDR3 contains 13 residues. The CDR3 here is CASSPSEENTIYF.